The 30 T cell receptor beta chains below come from one sample, sequenced in a study of blood T cell repertoires in COVID-19. Sequenced by immunoSEQ multiplex PCR; TCRdb stores in-frame clones only, minus some. Of 150,000 or so clones in the sample, 83% were seen once. Sequencing used peripheral blood. Source of these receptors: a woman in her sixties or seventies with COVID-19, enrolled during active disease.

The sample holds one count of this clone. The chain links TRBV6-5 to TRBJ2-4; the match to TRBD1 covers 8 bases. The CDR3 loop spans 15 amino acids. The J segment lost 0 bases and the V segment lost 5 bases, leaving 3 bases of the junction unmatched. Germline V gene data show CDR1 as MNHEY and CDR2 as SVGAGI. This chain's CDR3 is CASSRQGPAKNIQYF. The DNA of the CDR3 is TGTGCCAGCAGTCGACAGGGGCCAGCCAAAAACATTCAGTACTTC.

V gene TRBV7-8 combines with J gene TRBJ2-3; 13 nucleotides agree with TRBD2. The CDR3 has 16 residues. V shed 5 bases, J shed 4 bases, and the junction held 6 bases outside the gene matches. Germline V gene lookup returns CDR1 SGHVS and CDR2 FQNEAQ. The CDR3 DNA sequence: TGTGCCAGCAGCCGAGAACTAGCGGGGGGGCCAGATACGCAGTATTTT. It codes for CASSRELAGGPDTQYF.

The J gene is TRBJ1-3, the V gene TRBV4-2; possible D gene TRBD1, 6 bases. Trimming pared 4 bases from V and 2 bases from J, leaving 12 bases between. This CDR3 is built from 15 residues. Germline values: CDR1 LGHNA, CDR2 YNFKEQ. CDR3 in amino acids: CASSPYTGTGNTIYF. The DNA for the CDR3 is TGTGCCAGCAGCCCCTATACAGGGACTGGAAACACCATATATTTT.

The J gene is TRBJ2-1, the V gene TRBV9, with D possibly matching TRBD2 (6 bases). V shed 4 bases and J shed 9 bases, with 20 bases lying between them. This CDR3 has 15 residues. Germline V gene data show CDR1 as SGDLS and CDR2 as YYNGEE. DNA of the CDR3: TGTGCCAGCAGCCCTCTCAGCGGAGGGAGGAGTGAGCAGTTCTTC. It yields the protein CASSPLSGGRSEQFF.

The chain uses TRBV7-2 and TRBJ1-6; 8 bases map to TRBD1. The CDR3 has 16 residues. The germline CDR1 and CDR2 sequences are SGHTA and FQGNSA. Germline trimming cut 1 base from V and 6 bases from J; bases unmatched to any gene: 5. This CDR3 is CASSLGGGTGNSPLHF. Written as DNA, the CDR3 is TGTGCCAGCAGCTTAGGGGGAGGGACAGGTAATTCACCCCTCCACTTT.

The chain carries TRBV6-1 and TRBJ2-7; TRBD1 aligns across 8 bases. There are 15 residues in the CDR3. Germline V lookup: CDR1 MNHNS, CDR2 SASEGT. J gave up 0 bases and V 3 bases, and 4 bases lay outside the gene matches. The CDR3 reads CASSDTGQVSYEQYF. The DNA for the CDR3 is TGTGCCAGCAGTGACACGGGACAGGTCTCCTACGAGCAGTACTTC.

This clone was observed once. The chain combines TRBV7-3 with TRBJ2-4; perhaps TRBD2 as D (7 bases). Germline-derived CDR1 and CDR2 are SGHTA and FQGTGA. The V end was cut by 2 bases, the J end by 4 bases, with 12 bases between. This CDR3 has 15 residues. CDR3 residues: CASSLGGAQKNIQYF. CDR3 coding DNA: TGTGCCAGCAGCTTAGGGGGGGCCCAGAAAAACATTCAGTACTTC. Full variable domain (outside the CDR3, taken from reference TRBV7-3 and TRBJ2-4): GAGVSQTPSNKVTEKGKYVELRCDPISGHTALYWYRQSLGQGPEFLIYFQGTGAADDSGLPNDRFFAVRPEGSVSTLKIQRTERGDSAVYLCASSLGGAQKNIQYFGAGTRLSVL.

The J gene is TRBJ2-5, the V gene TRBV7-8; 12 bases match TRBD2. The CDR3 consists of 16 residues. After removal of 4 bases from V and 5 bases from J, the junction contained 8 bases not matched to a gene. Germline V gene sequence: CDR1 SGHVS, CDR2 FQNEAQ. The CDR3 sequence is CASSSPSGRAGETQYF. The DNA of the CDR3 is TGTGCCAGCAGCTCACCTAGCGGGAGGGCCGGGGAGACCCAGTACTTC.

V gene TRBV7-8 combines with J gene TRBJ2-5, with a possible D match to TRBD2 (5 bases). Trimming left V 1 base short and J 4 bases short, with 10 bases between. The CDR3 is made up of 14 amino acids. Germline assignment: CDR1 SGHVS and CDR2 FQNEAQ. The DNA of the CDR3 is TGTGCCAGCAGCTTAGTTCGGGAAGGAGAGACCCAGTACTTC. Protein: CASSLVREGETQYF.

The CDR3 DNA follows: TGTGCCAGCAGCGTAGATACGAGGCCGGGGAACACTGAAGCTTTCTTT. This codes for CASSVDTRPGNTEAFF. The gene calls are TRBV9 and TRBJ1-1; D uncertain. Germline V gene sequence: CDR1 SGDLS, CDR2 YYNGEE. Trimming pared 0 bases from V and 1 base from J, leaving 13 bases between. The CDR3 covers 16 residues.

This clone came up a few times. This chain uses TRBV2 with TRBJ1-1; no firm D call. The CDR3 contains 13 residues. Per germline, CDR1 SNHLY and CDR2 FYNNEI. V lost 6 bases to trimming and J lost 6 bases, with 14 bases between them. The CDR3 loop reads CASRTGFFAEAFF. Written as DNA, the CDR3 is TGTGCCAGCAGGACGGGGTTTTTCGCTGAAGCTTTCTTT.

With respect to this clone: A junction end diverges from the germline sequence, so it may reflect a read error. In the same sample, other DNA sequences code for this CDR3. V and J are TRBV7-3 and TRBJ2-7, with a possible D match to TRBD2 (7 bases). The CDR3 is 13 amino acids. Germline V gene data show CDR1 as SGHTA and CDR2 as FQGTGA. CDR3 nucleotides: TGTGCCAGCAGCACAGGGAGGGCCTACGAGCAGTATTTC. Its protein product is CASSTGRAYEQYF. Full variable domain (remainder filled in from reference TRBV7-3 and TRBJ2-7): GAGVSQTPSNKVTEKGKYVELRCDPISGHTALYWYRQSLGQGPEFLIYFQGTGAADDSGLPNDRFFAVRPEGSVSTLKIQRTERGDSAVYLCASSTGRAYEQYFGPGTRLTVT.

This clone was picked up a small number of times. The rearrangement links TRBV19 to TRBJ2-1; D gene uncertain. The germline gives CDR1 LNHDA, CDR2 SQIVND (reference sequence). The CDR3 sequence is 17 residues long. V lost 3 bases and J 0 bases, leaving 15 bases between the germline ends. The CDR3 region has the DNA TGTGCCAGTAGTATGAGATCGAGGAGATTCTCCTACAATGAGCAGTTCTTC. This codes for CASSMRSRRFSYNEQFF.

The chain joins TRBV5-1 to TRBJ1-1; TRBD1 aligns across 8 bases. CDR3 length: 15 residues. Unmatched junction bases numbered 9, after V lost 4 bases and J lost 4 bases. Germline lookup yields CDR1 SGHRS and CDR2 YFSETQ. The CDR3 spells CASSRTGSVGTEAFF. The CDR3 nucleotides read TGCGCCAGCAGCCGGACAGGGTCGGTCGGCACTGAAGCTTTCTTT.

The V and J genes are TRBV5-4 and TRBJ2-1, with D possibly being TRBD1 (6 bases). V gave up 5 bases and J gave up 4 bases, with 16 bases separating them. CDR3 length equals 15 residues. Per the germline V gene, CDR1 is SGHNT and CDR2 is YYREEE (reference sequence). The CDR3 here is CASSPETGIYNEQFF. Written as DNA, the CDR3 is TGTGCCAGCAGTCCAGAGACAGGAATTTACAATGAGCAGTTCTTC.

Here the CDR3 DNA reads TGTGCCAGCAACACAAAGGGGCGACGCCGGGATTCACCCCTCCACTTT. Protein sequence: CASNTKGRRRDSPLHF. The J gene is TRBJ1-6, the V gene TRBV7-2; D might be TRBD1 (5 bases). Per germline, CDR1 SGHTA and CDR2 FQGNSA. Trimming shortened V by 7 bases and J by 8 bases, and 21 bases separated the two germline ends. This CDR3 is 16 amino acids long.

The chain has TRBV7-3 and TRBJ1-2, with TRBD1 matching 8 bases. In germline, CDR1 is SGHTA, CDR2 FQGTGA. The CDR3 has 14 residues. The trim removed 6 bases at V and 7 bases at J, leaving 10 bases unmatched. CDR3 coding DNA: TGTGCCAGCAGTTTCACGGGACAGGTCTTTGGCTACACCTTC. It specifies CASSFTGQVFGYTF. The full variable domain, in which reference TRBV7-3 and TRBJ1-2 provide the parts outside the CDR3, is GAGVSQTPSNKVTEKGKYVELRCDPISGHTALYWYRQSLGQGPEFLIYFQGTGAADDSGLPNDRFFAVRPEGSVSTLKIQRTERGDSAVYLCASSFTGQVFGYTFGSGTRLTVV.

The rearrangement joins TRBV5-8 to TRBJ1-2; D is ambiguous. CDR3 size: 14 residues. CDR1 is SGHTS, CDR2 YDEGEE, per germline. The V end was cut by 1 base, the J end by 2 bases, with 9 bases between. CDR3 sequence reads: CASSLTRFNYGYTF. The CDR3 region has the DNA TGTGCCAGCAGCTTGACCAGATTCAACTATGGCTACACCTTC.

To note about this clone: In the same sample, other DNA sequences code for this CDR3. This rearrangement joins TRBV5-1 to TRBJ1-1; 8 bases align to TRBD1. The trim removed 3 bases at V and 4 bases at J, leaving 2 bases unmatched. CDR3 size: 13 residues. Germline-derived CDR1 and CDR2 are SGHRS and YFSETQ. The CDR3 coding sequence is TGCGCCAGCAGCTCGGACAGGGCCACTGAAGCTTTCTTT. Its protein product is CASSSDRATEAFF.

The CDR3, as DNA: TGCGCCAGCAGTGAGTGGACTAGCGGGAGGACCTACAATGAGCAGTTCTTC. It specifies CASSEWTSGRTYNEQFF. The chain is built from TRBV10-2 and TRBJ2-1, with 14 bases lining up with TRBD2. The CDR3 consists of 17 residues. Germline values: CDR1 WSHSY, CDR2 SAAADI. The V segment lost 1 base and the J segment 2 bases; nucleotides outside the gene matches: 1.

The chain has TRBV15 and TRBJ2-5, with 10 bases lining up with TRBD1. V lost 8 bases, J lost 4 bases, and 10 bases stayed unmatched. Looked up from germline, CDR1 is LNHNV and CDR2 is YYDKDF (reference sequence). This CDR3 is 15 amino acids long. The DNA of the CDR3 is TGTGCCACCCGACAGGGGGCGCGGGAGTCAGAGACCCAGTACTTC. Protein product: CATRQGARESETQYF.

This clone was recorded once. V usage is TRBV24-1 and J usage is TRBJ1-3; a weak D match, TRBD1 (6 bases). V lost 4 bases, J lost 3 bases, and 12 bases lay in between. The CDR3 has 15 amino acids. Germline V lookup: CDR1 KGHDR, CDR2 SFDVKD. The CDR3 protein is CATSDNRVGGNTIYF. The CDR3 DNA reads TGTGCCACCAGTGACAACAGGGTGGGTGGAAACACCATATATTTT.

The CDR3 DNA reads as TGTGCCAGCAGTTTATCTTGGCTAGCTGCTGGCTATGGCTACACCTTC. Residues: CASSLSWLAAGYGYTF. This chain connects TRBV28 to TRBJ1-2; D ambiguous. Between the trimmed V and J ends, which lost 1 base and 4 bases, there was a span of 16 bases. There are 16 residues in the CDR3. Germline values: CDR1 MDHEN, CDR2 SYDVKM.

This clone was counted once. J is TRBJ1-5 and V is TRBV19; D is unclear. CDR3 length equals 13 residues. CDR1 is LNHDA and CDR2 is SQIVND in the germline V gene (reference sequence). V lost 3 bases, J lost 7 bases, and 10 bases lay in between. In DNA, the CDR3 is TGTGCCAGTAGTATTAAACGGGGACAGCCCCAGCATTTT. Its protein is CASSIKRGQPQHF.

The chain employs TRBV5-1 and TRBJ2-5; D not certain. The CDR3 sequence is 13 residues long. Trimming removed 0 bases from V and 10 bases from J, with 13 bases in between. The germline V gene has CDR1 SGHRS and CDR2 YFSETQ. Here the CDR3 reads CASSLVRSADQYF. The CDR3 nucleotides are TGCGCCAGCAGCTTGGTCCGTTCGGCGGACCAGTACTTC.

The chain combines TRBV29-1 with TRBJ2-7; 8 bases are a match to TRBD2. Germline CDR1 and CDR2: SQVTM and ANQGSEA. The V gene end was trimmed by 3 bases and the J gene end by 2 bases; junction bases not matched to a gene: 6. This CDR3 has 14 residues. The chain's CDR3 is CSVEGAGGTYEQYF. Here the CDR3 DNA reads TGCAGCGTTGAGGGGGCGGGAGGTACCTACGAGCAGTACTTC.

This clone was found once. The CDR3 protein is CAWANRGQETQYF. For the CDR3, the DNA is TGTGCCTGGGCTAACAGGGGACAAGAGACCCAGTACTTC. The chain joins TRBV30 to TRBJ2-5; 7 bases fit TRBD1. CDR3 length equals 13 residues. Germline V gives CDR1 GTSNPN, CDR2 SVGIG (reference sequence). The V and J ends lost 5 bases and 2 bases, in that order; junction bases with no gene match: 5.

The chain links TRBV7-2 to TRBJ2-1; the D is unclear. Deletions cut 6 bases from V and 3 bases from J, with 12 bases between. The CDR3 covers 14 residues. In germline, CDR1 is SGHTA, CDR2 FQGNSA. The CDR3 bases are TGTGCCAGCAGGTACGGTTTTGGCTACAATGAGCAGTTCTTC. Amino acid sequence: CASRYGFGYNEQFF.

The genes are TRBV5-1 and TRBJ2-2; 11 nucleotides agree with TRBD2. This CDR3 is 16 amino acids long. Per germline, CDR1 SGHRS and CDR2 YFSETQ. J gave up 2 bases and V 2 bases, and 2 bases lay outside the gene matches. For the CDR3, the DNA is TGCGCCAGCAGCTTAGGACTAGCGGGCAACACCGGGGAGCTGTTTTTT. Translating it yields CASSLGLAGNTGELFF.

The count of this clone is one. The chain employs TRBV18 and TRBJ2-7, with D possibly matching TRBD1 (5 bases). This CDR3 contains 12 residues. The germline V gene encodes CDR1 KGHSH and CDR2 LQKENI. V lost 6 bases and J 8 bases, leaving 14 bases between the germline ends. The CDR3 nucleotides read TGTGCCAGCTCGACGGACACTTTCCAGCAGTACGTC. Amino acids: CASSTDTFQQYV.